The 21 T cell receptor beta chains in this list originate from one sample, sequenced in a study of blood T cell repertoires in COVID-19. Measured with immunoSEQ multiplex PCR; TCRdb has only the in-frame clones, and not every one. The table lists 380,000 or so clones, around 90% of them singletons. Sequencing was performed on peripheral blood. These receptor sequences come from a man in his forties with acute or convalescent COVID-19.

The chain uses TRBV28 and TRBJ1-5; 10 bases align to TRBD1. CDR1 MDHEN and CDR2 SYDVKM come from the germline V gene. The V and J ends lost 2 bases and 0 bases, in that order; junction bases with no gene match: 10. This CDR3 is built from 19 residues. The CDR3 DNA reads as TGTGCCAGCAGTTTAGCGGGACAGGGGATAACATATAGCAATCAGCCCCAGCATTTT. Its protein product is CASSLAGQGITYSNQPQHF.

The rearrangement joins TRBV18 to TRBJ1-5; TRBD1 aligns across 7 bases. CDR1 and CDR2 from the germline V gene are KGHSH and LQKENI. This CDR3 spans 15 amino acids. J lost 5 bases, V lost 3 bases, and 7 bases had no gene match. The CDR3 here is CASSPPGQNDQPQHF. The CDR3 nucleotides read TGTGCCAGCTCACCGCCGGGACAGAATGATCAGCCCCAGCATTTT.

The chain couples TRBV6-1 to TRBJ1-4, with a possible D match to TRBD1 (5 bases). The V gene's germline CDR1 is MNHNS and CDR2 SASEGT. Trimming took off 4 bases at V and 10 bases at J, with 22 bases between the two ends. The CDR3 contains 16 residues. In nucleotides, the CDR3 is TGTGCCAGCAGTGGAGGAGACACAGGTGGGGTAGGAAAACTGTTTTTT. This sequence encodes CASSGGDTGGVGKLFF.

The rearrangement joins TRBV7-8 to TRBJ2-3; 9 nucleotides match TRBD2. V dropped 2 bases and J dropped 2; count of bases not matched to a gene: 5. CDR3 length: 16 residues. In germline, CDR1 is SGHVS, CDR2 FQNEAQ. CDR3 sequence reads: CASSLPSGGTTDTQYF. The CDR3 DNA reads as TGTGCCAGCAGCTTACCAAGCGGGGGGACCACAGATACGCAGTATTTT.

This clone appeared once. The chain uses TRBV6-5 and TRBJ2-5, with 7 bases matching TRBD2. The CDR3 contains 13 residues. Germline assignment: CDR1 MNHEY and CDR2 SVGAGI. The J segment lost 5 bases and the V segment lost 5 bases, leaving 5 bases of the junction unmatched. CDR3 residues: CASSPRREETQYF. CDR3 bases: TGTGCCAGCAGTCCACGGCGGGAGGAGACCCAGTACTTC.

The V gene is TRBV29-1, the J gene TRBJ2-3; TRBD1 matches 8 bases. Germline lookup yields CDR1 SQVTM and CDR2 ANQGSEA. V shed 6 bases, J shed 1 base, and the junction held 9 bases outside the gene matches. This CDR3 is built from 15 residues. CDR3 DNA: TGCAGCGTGACTCCCCCGGGACAGGGCACAGATACGCAGTATTTT. It is translated as CSVTPPGQGTDTQYF.

This sequence joins TRBV5-1 and TRBJ2-2; D may be TRBD2 (6 bases). Germline V gene lookup returns CDR1 SGHRS and CDR2 YFSETQ. This CDR3 region has 15 residues. V lost 0 bases and J lost 4, with 10 bases in between. The CDR3 DNA follows: TGCGCCAGCAGCTTGGGTAGCGGAACCACCGGGGAGCTGTTTTTT. It encodes CASSLGSGTTGELFF.

J is TRBJ1-1 and V is TRBV19; D is undetermined. Trimming left V 6 bases short and J 0 bases short, with 5 bases between. The CDR3 consists of 12 residues. The germline gives CDR1 LNHDA, CDR2 SQIVND (reference sequence). The chain's CDR3 is CASRGLNTEAFF. CDR3 in DNA: TGTGCCAGTAGGGGCCTGAACACTGAAGCTTTCTTT.

The V gene is TRBV11-2, the J gene TRBJ1-4; D remains ambiguous. Between the trimmed V and J ends, which lost 6 bases and 7 bases, there was a span of 12 bases. CDR1 and CDR2 from the germline V gene are SGHAT and FQNNGV. The CDR3 is 13 amino acids. The CDR3 DNA reads as TGTGCCAGCAGAGAGGCTGGGTTTGAAAAACTGTTTTTT. The encoded protein is CASREAGFEKLFF.

V is TRBV4-2 and J is TRBJ1-3; D is possibly TRBD1 (5 bases). CDR3 size: 18 residues. V dropped 1 base and J dropped 0 bases, with 16 bases sitting between them. Germline CDR1 and CDR2: LGHNA and YNFKEQ. The DNA for the CDR3 is TGTGCCAGCAGCCAAGGGGGGGTATTGACATTCTCTGGAAACACCATATATTTT. Protein: CASSQGGVLTFSGNTIYF.

The CDR3 region is CASSPSPGGPGYEQFF. The CDR3 nucleotides are TGTGCCAGCAGTCCGTCCCCGGGAGGGCCGGGGTATGAGCAGTTCTTC. J is TRBJ2-1 and V is TRBV7-3, with 8 bases identical to TRBD2. This CDR3 comprises 16 residues. V trimming: 6 bases; J trimming: 8 bases; junction bases outside the gene matches: 15. CDR1 is SGHTA and CDR2 is FQGTGA in the germline V gene.

This sequence joins TRBV12-3 or TRBV12-4 and TRBJ2-2; no firm D call. V was trimmed by 3 bases and J by 7 bases, leaving 3 bases between them. The CDR3 has 11 residues. The CDR3 DNA reads TGTGCCAGCAGTTTCCTCGGGGAGCTGTTTTTT. Protein sequence: CASSFLGELFF.

V usage is TRBV25-1 and J usage is TRBJ1-5; no definite D call. Trimming cost V 3 bases and J 0 bases, with 6 bases left between them. The CDR3 totals 14 residues. Germline V lookup: CDR1 MGHDK, CDR2 SYGVNS. CDR3 protein: CASSEPYSNQPQHF. DNA of the CDR3: TGTGCCAGCAGTGAGCCCTATAGCAATCAGCCCCAGCATTTT.

The chain links TRBV7-8 to TRBJ1-1; perhaps TRBD1 as D (6 bases). This CDR3 has 15 residues. The germline V gene has CDR1 SGHVS and CDR2 FQNEAQ. V lost 5 bases to trimming and J lost 7 bases, with 20 bases between them. The CDR3 is CASSLNTGMLDEAFF. Written as DNA, the CDR3 is TGTGCCAGCAGCCTCAATACAGGGATGTTGGATGAAGCTTTCTTT.

V usage is TRBV18 and J usage is TRBJ2-6; D remains unclear. This CDR3 is built from 15 residues. Looked up from germline, CDR1 is KGHSH and CDR2 is LQKENI. V lost 6 bases to trimming and J lost 0 bases, with 9 bases between them. CDR3 bases: TGTGCCAGCTCCCCCACGGGCTCTGGGGCCAACGTCCTGACTTTC. Its translation is CASSPTGSGANVLTF.

With regard to this clone: The junction differs from germline at one of its ends, possibly a read error. The gene calls are TRBV6-1 and TRBJ1-2; 9 bases match TRBD1. The CDR3 has 14 amino acids. Germline V gene lookup returns CDR1 MNHNS and CDR2 SASEGT. Here the CDR3 reads CASREAGTGTGYTF. The CDR3 DNA follows: TGTGCCAGCAGGGAAGCCGGGACAGGGACTGGCTACACCTTC.

This chain links TRBV6-5 with TRBJ1-5, with D maybe TRBD1 (5 bases). This CDR3 is built from 13 residues. The germline CDR1 and CDR2 sequences are MNHEY and SVGAGI. Trimming stripped 6 bases from V and 3 bases from J, with 9 bases between. CDR3 bases: TGTGCCAGCAGCGGACAACTCAATCAGCCCCAGCATTTT. This encodes CASSGQLNQPQHF.

The V call is TRBV5-1, the J call TRBJ1-2, with D possibly being TRBD1 (5 bases). The CDR3 runs to 14 residues. V gave up 0 bases and J gave up 7 bases, with 13 bases separating them. Germline assignment: CDR1 SGHRS and CDR2 YFSETQ. CDR3 sequence reads: CASSLGSNGGGYTF. The CDR3 nucleotides read TGCGCCAGCAGCTTGGGTAGTAACGGGGGTGGCTACACCTTC.

The chain links TRBV13 to TRBJ2-7; 12 bases align to TRBD1. CDR1 is PRHDT, CDR2 FYEKMQ, per germline (reference sequence). Germline trimming cut 8 bases from V and 3 bases from J; bases unmatched to any gene: 11. This CDR3 is 16 amino acids long. In nucleotides, the CDR3 is TGTGCCAGCGGCCGGGGACAGGGGGCTTATGGCTACGAGCAGTACTTC. It encodes CASGRGQGAYGYEQYF.

The chain carries TRBV6-1 and TRBJ1-2; TRBD1 might be the D (6 bases). Trimming took 1 base from V and 3 from J, leaving 9 bases between them. The CDR3 is 14 residues long. The V gene's germline CDR1 is MNHNS and CDR2 SASEGT. CDR3 in amino acids: CASSEVPGDYGYTF. The CDR3 bases are TGTGCCAGCAGTGAAGTCCCAGGGGACTATGGCTACACCTTC.

This chain connects TRBV28 to TRBJ1-1; D not resolved. V shed 6 bases and J shed 2 bases, with 13 bases lying between them. The CDR3 is made up of 14 amino acids. Germline-derived CDR1 and CDR2 are MDHEN and SYDVKM. CDR3 region: CASSPVQFNTEAFF. The CDR3 region has the DNA TGTGCCAGCAGCCCCGTGCAGTTCAACACTGAAGCTTTCTTT.